This entry lists 16 T cell receptor beta chains sequenced from one sample in a study of blood T cell repertoires in COVID-19. Clones were read by immunoSEQ multiplex PCR, and TCRdb kept only the in-frame ones, dropping some. Of around 290,000 clones in the sample, roughly 92% were seen once. Sequences were obtained from peripheral blood. These receptors all come from a woman aged 25 to 39 with COVID-19, enrolled during active disease.

The genes are TRBV6-1 and TRBJ1-6; maybe TRBD1 (6 bases). The germline CDR1 and CDR2 sequences are MNHNS and SASEGT. Trimming removed 2 bases at V and 10 bases at J, with 18 bases between. The CDR3 covers 16 residues. CDR3 amino acids: CASSEKRGGRESPLHF. DNA for the CDR3: TGTGCCAGCAGTGAAAAGAGGGGGGGGCGAGAATCACCCCTCCACTTT.

The chain carries TRBV2 and TRBJ1-3; perhaps TRBD1 as D (5 bases). The CDR3 extends over 16 amino acids. Germline V gene lookup returns CDR1 SNHLY and CDR2 FYNNEI. Trimming left V 3 bases short and J 0 bases short, with 12 bases between. The CDR3 DNA reads as TGTGCCAGCAGTGATGGGGGGACTATCTCTGGAAACACCATATATTTT. Encoded protein: CASSDGGTISGNTIYF.

The chain employs TRBV2 and TRBJ2-7; 7 nucleotides match TRBD1. CDR3 length equals 11 residues. Germline V lookup: CDR1 SNHLY, CDR2 FYNNEI. The J segment lost 6 bases and the V segment lost 7 bases, leaving 3 bases of the junction unmatched. The CDR3 bases are TGTGCCAGCACTCGACAGGGCGAGCAGTACTTC. It codes for CASTRQGEQYF.

The V gene is TRBV6-5, the J gene TRBJ1-1; tentative D call: TRBD1 (6 bases). The CDR3 is made up of 13 amino acids. Looked up from germline, CDR1 is MNHEY and CDR2 is SVGAGI. Trimming pared 7 bases from V and 1 base from J, leaving 10 bases between. The CDR3 loop is CASTYRENTEAFF. In DNA, the CDR3 is TGTGCCAGCACCTACAGGGAGAACACTGAAGCTTTCTTT.

The chain combines TRBV11-3 with TRBJ2-3, with D possibly TRBD2 on 6 matching bases. Trimming took 2 bases from V and 1 from J, leaving 10 bases between them. CDR1 and CDR2 from the germline V gene are SGHNT and YENEEA. The CDR3 has 15 amino acids. The CDR3 loop reads CASSLSPGGTDTQYF. The CDR3 DNA reads as TGTGCCAGCAGCTTATCTCCGGGGGGCACAGATACGCAGTATTTT.

V and J are TRBV27 and TRBJ1-2; TRBD1 matches 9 bases. CDR1 MNHEY and CDR2 SMNVEV come from the germline V gene (reference sequence). Trimming cost V 3 bases and J 3 bases; bases outside gene matches: 5. CDR3 size: 15 residues. The CDR3 region is CASSLNRGQDYGYTF. DNA of the CDR3: TGTGCCAGCAGTTTGAACAGGGGGCAGGACTATGGCTACACCTTC.

This chain joins TRBV5-4 and TRBJ2-4, with D possibly matching TRBD2 (7 bases). V lost 2 bases to trimming and J lost 2 bases, with 11 bases between them. The CDR3 contains 15 residues. Germline V gene data show CDR1 as SGHNT and CDR2 as YYREEE (reference sequence). The CDR3 sequence is CASSLGGVTKNIQYF. For the CDR3, the DNA is TGTGCCAGCAGCTTAGGGGGGGTAACCAAAAACATTCAGTACTTC.

Regarding this clone: An end of the junction does not agree with germline; a read error may underlie this. This chain links TRBV5-6 with TRBJ2-3, with D maybe TRBD1 (5 bases). CDR3 length equals 14 residues. Germline CDR1 and CDR2: SGHDT and YYEEEE. The DNA for the CDR3 is TGTGCCAGCAGCCCTATTGGGGCCGGAGATCCGCAGTATTTT. This gives the protein CASSPIGAGDPQYF.

The CDR3 region has the DNA TGTGCCAGCAGTCGACAGGGTTCCGGGGAGCTGTTTTTT. It codes for CASSRQGSGELFF. This chain uses TRBV6-5 with TRBJ2-2, with 7 nucleotides matching TRBD1. The V gene end was trimmed by 5 bases and the J gene end by 6 bases; junction bases not matched to a gene: 3. Germline CDR1 and CDR2: MNHEY and SVGAGI. There are 13 residues in the CDR3.

The sample holds one count of this clone. The V gene is TRBV28, the J gene TRBJ1-5; D gene uncertain. The CDR3 extends over 13 amino acids. Per the germline V gene, CDR1 is MDHEN and CDR2 is SYDVKM. V was trimmed by 3 bases and J by 6 bases, leaving 9 bases between them. This chain's CDR3 is CASSLGVSQPQHF. Here the CDR3 DNA reads TGTGCCAGCAGTTTGGGAGTCTCTCAGCCCCAGCATTTT.

The rearrangement uses TRBV10-1 and TRBJ2-1, with a possible D match to TRBD2 (6 bases). Germline V lookup: CDR1 WNHNN, CDR2 SYGVQD (reference sequence). Trimming took off 0 bases at V and 8 bases at J, with 20 bases between the two ends. This CDR3 spans 17 amino acids. CDR3 sequence (DNA): TGCGCCAGCAGTGAGTCCACGGGGACTGCTGGGGTCGATGAGCAGTTCTTC. Translation gives CASSESTGTAGVDEQFF.

The count of this clone is one. The V and J genes are TRBV6-6 and TRBJ2-1; 7 positions agree with TRBD2. The CDR3 sequence is 14 residues long. J lost 1 base, V lost 11 bases, and 8 bases had no gene match. Germline CDR1 reads MNHNY; CDR2 reads SVGAGI (reference sequence). The CDR3 nucleotides are TGTGCCTCCGAGGTCGGGGGGTCCTACAATGAGCAGTTCTTC. Encoded protein: CASEVGGSYNEQFF.

This sequence joins TRBV9 and TRBJ1-6; no clear D gene. Deletions cut 3 bases from V and 8 bases from J, with 9 bases between. The CDR3 extends over 13 amino acids. Germline V lookup: CDR1 SGDLS, CDR2 YYNGEE. The CDR3 DNA reads as TGTGCCAGCAGCGGAAACAGAGATTCACCCCTCCACTTT. As protein: CASSGNRDSPLHF.

This chain links TRBV2 with TRBJ1-5, with D tentatively TRBD1 (6 bases). The length of the CDR3 is 13 residues. V was trimmed by 6 bases and J by 5 bases, leaving 11 bases between them. Looked up from germline, CDR1 is SNHLY and CDR2 is FYNNEI. This chain's CDR3 is CASRTRGHQPQHF. The CDR3 coding sequence is TGTGCCAGCAGGACCAGGGGACATCAGCCCCAGCATTTT.

V and J are TRBV4-1 and TRBJ1-2, with 8 bases matching TRBD1. This CDR3 is built from 14 residues. In germline, CDR1 is MGHRA, CDR2 YSYEKL. With V trimmed by 5 bases and J by 8 bases, 10 bases remained unmatched. The CDR3 is CASSDRTGIGGYTF. The CDR3 coding sequence is TGCGCCAGCAGCGATCGGACAGGGATCGGCGGCTACACCTTC.

DNA of the CDR3: TGTGCCAGTAGCAAAAGCGGGGGGTACTCCTACAATGAGCAGTTCTTC. This gives the protein CASSKSGGYSYNEQFF. The chain carries TRBV19 and TRBJ2-1, with 9 bases fitting TRBD2. V lost 6 bases and J lost 0; bases outside the gene matches: 6. This CDR3 is built from 16 residues. The germline CDR1 and CDR2 sequences are LNHDA and SQIVND (reference sequence).